Listed below are T cell receptor beta chains from one sample, sequenced in a study of CD4 T cells in relation to SARS-CoV-2 and coronaviruses. Produced via immunoSEQ multiplex PCR; TCRdb's table is partial and in-frame only. This sample yields some 68,000 clones, of which approximately 95% are seen a single time; roughly 0.21% belongs to the top ten. Sequences were obtained from naive CD4+ T cells from PBMCs. The receptors originated from a human donor in good health. Both conserved end residues are part of each CDR3. D genes are given only for firm matches. Not all rows give a size; the values are once, few, many and, for expanded clones, a class.

TRBV6-6	TRBJ1-6	-	-	TGTGCCAGCAGTTATCGGGGGACGTATAATTCACCCCTCCACTTT	CASSYRGTYNSPLHF
TRBV6-1	TRBJ1-5	-	TRBD1	TGTGCCAGCAGGGAAGGGGCAGGGGGTGGGCAGCCCCAGCATTTT	CASREGAGGGQPQHF
TRBV2	TRBJ2-2	-	TRBD2	TGTGCCAGCAGTGTAAGAGCGGGAGGGCCAGGCGGGGAGCTGTTTTTT	CASSVRAGGPGGELFF
TRBV3-1/TRBV3-2	TRBJ1-6	-	-	TGTGCCAGCAGCCAAGATTGGTCAGTAAATTCACCCCTCCACTTT	CASSQDWSVNSPLHF
TRBV15	TRBJ2-7	once	-	TGTGCCACCAGCAGAGAGGGGGCAGGGTACGAGCAGTACTTC	CATSREGAGYEQYF
TRBV5-1	TRBJ1-3	-	TRBD1	TGCGCCAGCAGCCTGACAGGGGGCGCATCTGGAAACACCATATATTTT	CASSLTGGASGNTIYF
TRBV5-1	TRBJ1-2	-	TRBD1	TGCGCCAGCAGCTTGGACACAGGGGTTTATGGCTACACCTTC	CASSLDTGVYGYTF
TRBV5-6	TRBJ1-6	-	TRBD1	TGTGCCAGCAGCTCCCGACAGGGAAGTTCACCCCTCCACTTT	CASSSRQGSSPLHF
TRBV14	TRBJ2-4	-	-	TGTGCCAGCAGCCAATCTTTAATTGGGGACATTCAGTACTTC	CASSQSLIGDIQYF
TRBV5-4	TRBJ2-1	-	TRBD2	TGTGCCAGCAGCTTGGATCTAGCGGGCGCCCGAGAGCAGTTCTTC	CASSLDLAGAREQFF
TRBV18	TRBJ2-2	-	TRBD2	TGTGCCAGCTCACCACCTGGACTAGCCACCGGGGAGCTGTTTTTT	CASSPPGLATGELFF
TRBV5-1	TRBJ1-4	-	-	TGCGCCAGCAGGGGGCAGGGGTCTAATGAAAAACTGTTTTTT	CASRGQGSNEKLFF
TRBV19	TRBJ2-7	-	TRBD2	TGTGCCAGTAGTATTTTCTGGCGAGCGGGAGCCAACGAGCAGTACTTC	CASSIFWRAGANEQYF
TRBV18	TRBJ1-2	-	-	TGTGCCAGCTCACCTCCAAATCCGGGCCCTAACTATGGCTACACCTTC	CASSPPNPGPNYGYTF
TRBV5-8	TRBJ2-5	-	TRBD2	TGTGCCAGCAGCTTGGTCGGGGGGGCCGCGGGGGAGACCCAGTACTTC	CASSLVGGAAGETQYF
TRBV5-1	TRBJ1-1	-	-	TGCGCCAGCAGCTTGGATTCAGCCATGAACACTGAAGCTTTCTTT	CASSLDSAMNTEAFF
TRBV6-4	TRBJ2-3	-	-	TGTGCCAGCAGTGCGGGAGCAGCAGATACGCAGTATTTT	CASSAGAADTQYF